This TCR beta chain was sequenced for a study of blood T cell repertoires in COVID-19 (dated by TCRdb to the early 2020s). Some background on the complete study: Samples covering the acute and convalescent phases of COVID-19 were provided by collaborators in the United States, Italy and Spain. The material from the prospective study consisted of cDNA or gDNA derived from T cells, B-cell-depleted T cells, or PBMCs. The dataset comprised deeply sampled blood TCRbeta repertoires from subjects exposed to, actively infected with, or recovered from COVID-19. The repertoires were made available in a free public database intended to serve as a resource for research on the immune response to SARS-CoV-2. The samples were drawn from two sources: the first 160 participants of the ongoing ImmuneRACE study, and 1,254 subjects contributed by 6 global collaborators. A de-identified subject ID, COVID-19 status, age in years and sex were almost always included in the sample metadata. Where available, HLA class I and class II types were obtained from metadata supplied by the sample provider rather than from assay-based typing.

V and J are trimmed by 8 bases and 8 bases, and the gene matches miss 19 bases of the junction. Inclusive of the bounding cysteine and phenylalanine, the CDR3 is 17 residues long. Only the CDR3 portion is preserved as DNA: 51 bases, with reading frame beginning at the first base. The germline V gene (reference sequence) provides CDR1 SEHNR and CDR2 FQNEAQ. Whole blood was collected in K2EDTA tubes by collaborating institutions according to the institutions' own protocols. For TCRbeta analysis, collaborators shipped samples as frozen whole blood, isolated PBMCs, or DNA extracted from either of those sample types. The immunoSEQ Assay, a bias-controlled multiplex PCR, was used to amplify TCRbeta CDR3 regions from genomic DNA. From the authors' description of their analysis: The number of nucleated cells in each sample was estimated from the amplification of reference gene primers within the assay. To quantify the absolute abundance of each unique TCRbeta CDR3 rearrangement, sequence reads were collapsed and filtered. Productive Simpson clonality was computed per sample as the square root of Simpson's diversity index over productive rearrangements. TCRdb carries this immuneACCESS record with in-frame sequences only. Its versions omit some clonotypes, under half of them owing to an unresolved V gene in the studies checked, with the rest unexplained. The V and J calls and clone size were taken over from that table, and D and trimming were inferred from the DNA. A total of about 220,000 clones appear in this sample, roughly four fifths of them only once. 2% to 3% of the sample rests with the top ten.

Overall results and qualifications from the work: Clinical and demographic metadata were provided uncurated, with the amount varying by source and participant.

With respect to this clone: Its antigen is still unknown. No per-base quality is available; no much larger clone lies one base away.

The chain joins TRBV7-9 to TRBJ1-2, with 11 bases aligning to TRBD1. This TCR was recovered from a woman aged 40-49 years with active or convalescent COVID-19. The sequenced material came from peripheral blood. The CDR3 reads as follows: CASLRWSGTGGRMGYTF. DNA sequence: TGTGCCAGCCTAAGGTGGTCCGGGACAGGGGGACGGATGGGCTACACCTTC.